These 4 T cell receptor beta chains were all obtained from the same sample, sequenced in a study of blood T cell repertoires in COVID-19. Measured with immunoSEQ multiplex PCR; TCRdb has only the in-frame clones, and not every one. Of under 200,000 clones listed, approximately 86% were seen once; the top ten hold around 3.5%. The source material was peripheral blood. The source of these receptors is a man aged 65 to 79 with acute or convalescent COVID-19.

V and J are TRBV7-8 and TRBJ2-7; TRBD2 aligns across 10 bases. CDR3 length equals 14 residues. Losses at the gene ends were 5 bases for V and 6 bases for J; bases not matched to a gene: 7. The germline CDR1 and CDR2 sequences are SGHVS and FQNEAQ. Here the CDR3 DNA reads TGTGCCAGCAGCACGGGACTAGCGACCTCCGAGCAGTACTTC. Amino acids: CASSTGLATSEQYF.

V and J are TRBV6-5 and TRBJ1-1; 9 nucleotides agree with TRBD1. Germline-derived CDR1 and CDR2 are MNHEY and SVGAGI. V trimming: 6 bases; J trimming: 4 bases; junction bases outside the gene matches: 9. The CDR3 totals 15 residues. The CDR3 nucleotides read TGTGCCAGCAGGGGGGACAGGGTCGGATTCACTGAAGCTTTCTTT. This gives the protein CASRGDRVGFTEAFF.

This clone was detected only once. The chain joins TRBV2 to TRBJ2-5; a possible D gene is TRBD1 (5 bases). CDR1 and CDR2 from the germline V gene are SNHLY and FYNNEI. The ends were cut back, 3 bases at V and 7 bases at J, with 9 bases in the middle. The CDR3 extends over 12 amino acids. The CDR3 reads CASSDRDWTQYF. The CDR3 DNA reads TGTGCCAGCAGTGACAGGGATTGGACCCAGTACTTC.

This clone turned up a few times. The V and J genes are TRBV4-2 and TRBJ1-4; 7 nucleotides agree with TRBD1. Germline-derived CDR1 and CDR2 are LGHNA and YNFKEQ. V dropped 1 base and J dropped 0; count of bases not matched to a gene: 5. This CDR3 is built from 17 residues. CDR3 DNA: TGTGCCAGCAGCCAAGCCGACAGGGTAGCAACTAATGAAAAACTGTTTTTT. It codes for CASSQADRVATNEKLFF.